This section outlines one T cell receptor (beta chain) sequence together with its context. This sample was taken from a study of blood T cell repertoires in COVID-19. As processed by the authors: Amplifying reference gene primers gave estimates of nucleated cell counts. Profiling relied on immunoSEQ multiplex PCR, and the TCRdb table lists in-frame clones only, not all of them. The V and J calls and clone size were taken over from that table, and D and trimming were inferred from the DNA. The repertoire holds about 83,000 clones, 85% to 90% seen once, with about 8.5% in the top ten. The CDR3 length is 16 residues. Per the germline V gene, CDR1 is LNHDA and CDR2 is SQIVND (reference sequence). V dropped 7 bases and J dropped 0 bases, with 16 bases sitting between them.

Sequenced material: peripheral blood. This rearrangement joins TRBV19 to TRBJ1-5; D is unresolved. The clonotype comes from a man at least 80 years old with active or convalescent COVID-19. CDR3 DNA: TGTGCCAGTATCCTGGGAGGGCCTTATAGCAATCAGCCCCAGCATTTT. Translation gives CASILGGPYSNQPQHF.